One sample yielded the 22 T cell receptor beta chains listed below, sequenced in a study of CD8 T cells in Susac syndrome. Random-hexamer reverse transcription was applied to roughly 0.5 to 1 ug RNA. A single record per CDR3 protein comes from TCRdb applying MiXCR to the immunoSEQ multiplex PCR reads. The table includes 160,000 or so distinct CDR3 sequences, around 95% detected once. Sequenced: CD8+ T cells from PBMCs. The receptors were sampled from a human donor with multiple sclerosis.

The chain uses TRBV29-1 and TRBJ2-1; weak D call: TRBD1 (6 bases). V gave up 4 bases and J gave up 5 bases, with 12 bases separating them. Germline assignment: CDR1 SQVTM and CDR2 ANQGSEA. The CDR3 is 13 residues long. In DNA, the CDR3 is TGCAGCGTTGCAGGACAGACTCACAATGAGCAGTTCTTC. Its translation is CSVAGQTHNEQFF.

This rearrangement joins TRBV12-3 or TRBV12-4 to TRBJ2-2; D is unclear. The CDR3 spans 11 residues. The V end was cut by 5 bases, the J end by 7 bases, with 5 bases between. Here the CDR3 DNA reads TGTGCCAGCAGTGCCGACGGGGAGCTGTTTTTT. Translation: CASSADGELFF.

V gene TRBV30 combines with J gene TRBJ2-3, with TRBD2 matching 7 bases. Germline CDR1 reads GTSNPN; CDR2 reads SVGIG (reference sequence). This CDR3 has 15 amino acids. V was clipped by 2 bases and J by 0 bases; unmatched bases: 5. The CDR3 is CAWSHGGSSTDTQYF. CDR3 DNA: TGTGCCTGGAGTCACGGGGGGTCAAGCACAGATACGCAGTATTTT.

This chain joins TRBV2 and TRBJ2-3; TRBD2 matches 9 bases. Trimming took 8 bases from V and 4 from J; bases not matched to a gene: 1. Germline V gene data show CDR1 as SNHLY and CDR2 as FYNNEI. CDR3 length: 12 amino acids. CDR3 in amino acids: CASGGGADTQYF. The CDR3 nucleotides read TGTGCCAGCGGCGGGGGGGCAGATACGCAGTATTTT.

This clonotype was detected once. The chain has TRBV27 and TRBJ2-6; no firm D call. V shed 8 bases and J shed 9 bases, with 11 bases lying between them. The CDR3 length is 12 residues. CDR1 and CDR2 from the germline V gene are MNHEY and SMNVEV (reference sequence). CDR3 amino acids: CASGSANNVLTF. CDR3 DNA sequence: TGTGCCAGCGGGTCAGCTAACAACGTCCTGACTTTC.

This chain joins TRBV6-5 and TRBJ2-5, with D tentatively TRBD2 (5 bases). CDR1 is MNHEY and CDR2 is SVGAGI in the germline V gene. This CDR3 is built from 15 residues. V was cut by 5 bases and J by 1 base, with 14 bases left in between. This CDR3 is CASSGLGGRQETQYF. As DNA, the CDR3 is TGTGCCAGCAGTGGGCTCGGAGGTCGCCAAGAGACCCAGTACTTC.

The rearrangement uses TRBV6-5 and TRBJ2-7; the D is unclear. Trimming stripped 5 bases from V and 1 base from J, with 9 bases between. Germline CDR1 and CDR2: MNHEY and SVGAGI. CDR3 size: 13 residues. CDR3 bases: TGTGCCAGCAGTAACCCCCCGTCCTACGAGCAGTACGTC. It specifies CASSNPPSYEQYV.

V gene TRBV29-1 combines with J gene TRBJ1-1, with D uncertain. The CDR3 covers 14 residues. V lost 3 bases, J lost 0 bases, and 11 bases lay in between. CDR1 is SQVTM, CDR2 ANQGSEA, per germline. The CDR3 loop reads CSVEAETMNTEAFF. The CDR3, as DNA: TGCAGCGTTGAGGCGGAAACCATGAACACTGAAGCTTTCTTT.

The chain has TRBV29-1 and TRBJ1-1; D might be TRBD1 (5 bases). Germline assignment: CDR1 SQVTM and CDR2 ANQGSEA. The CDR3 consists of 13 residues. V dropped 4 bases and J dropped 3 bases, with 12 bases sitting between them. The CDR3 here is CSVAGTLYTEAFF. CDR3 bases: TGCAGCGTTGCAGGGACCCTTTACACTGAAGCTTTCTTT. The complete variable domain, with remaining parts taken from reference TRBV29-1 and TRBJ1-1, reads SAVISQKPSRDICQRGTSLTIQCQVDSQVTMMFWYRQQPGQSLTLIATANQGSEATYESGFVIDKFPISRPNLTFSTLTVSNMSPEDSSIYLCSVAGTLYTEAFFGQGTRLTVV.

This clonotype occurred once. The rearrangement joins TRBV11-2 to TRBJ2-5, with unresolved D. Germline V gene lookup returns CDR1 SGHAT and CDR2 FQNNGV. This CDR3 has 14 amino acids. The V end was cut by 2 bases, the J end by 5 bases, with 12 bases between. The CDR3 bases are TGTGCCAGCAGCTTAAAAGTGATGGGGGAGACCCAGTACTTC. Its protein is CASSLKVMGETQYF.

V gene TRBV29-1 combines with J gene TRBJ1-1, with D perhaps TRBD1 (5 bases). Germline-derived CDR1 and CDR2 are SQVTM and ANQGSEA. V dropped 6 bases and J dropped 5 bases, with 7 bases sitting between them. The CDR3 spans 10 residues. CDR3 bases: TGCAGCGTGGCAGGGACTGAAGCTTTCTTT. Translating it yields CSVAGTEAFF.

This chain links TRBV7-9 with TRBJ2-7; D might be TRBD1 (5 bases). From germline, CDR1 is SEHNR and CDR2 FQNEAQ (reference sequence). CDR3 length: 14 amino acids. The V and J ends lost 5 bases and 2 bases respectively, with 13 bases between them. The CDR3 reads CASSAIGAPYEQYF. In nucleotides, the CDR3 is TGTGCCAGCAGCGCCATTGGGGCTCCCTACGAGCAGTACTTC.

As DNA, the CDR3 is TGTGCCAGCAGCTTAGCGGGACAGAGCTCTGGGGCCAACGTCCTGACTTTC. It codes for CASSLAGQSSGANVLTF. The rearrangement joins TRBV7-8 to TRBJ2-6; 7 positions agree with TRBD1. The V gene's germline CDR1 is SGHVS and CDR2 FQNEAQ. The CDR3 length is 17 residues. Trimming cost V 0 bases and J 0 bases; bases outside gene matches: 2.

The rearrangement links TRBV15 to TRBJ2-2, with D possibly TRBD2 on 5 matching bases. Deletions cut 3 bases from V and 1 base from J, with 9 bases between. From germline, CDR1 is LNHNV and CDR2 YYDKDF (reference sequence). The CDR3 length is 15 residues. The CDR3 spells CATSRPRGNTGELFF. In nucleotides, the CDR3 is TGTGCCACCAGCAGGCCCCGGGGGAACACCGGGGAGCTGTTTTTT.

The CDR3 DNA sequence: TGTGCCAGCAGCTTAGGAGGGAGGGAGCCCCAGCATTTT. Protein product: CASSLGGREPQHF. The chain joins TRBV13 to TRBJ1-5, with D unresolved. The V gene's germline CDR1 is PRHDT and CDR2 FYEKMQ (reference sequence). This CDR3 is built from 13 residues. Trimming took 0 bases from V and 8 from J, leaving 8 bases between them.

The V and J genes are TRBV29-1 and TRBJ2-7; 7 bases are a match to TRBD1. The trim removed 1 base at V and 0 bases at J, leaving 6 bases unmatched. The CDR3 runs to 15 residues. The germline CDR1 and CDR2 sequences are SQVTM and ANQGSEA. CDR3: CSVEGSGTASYEQYF. In nucleotides, the CDR3 is TGCAGCGTTGAAGGATCTGGGACAGCCTCCTACGAGCAGTACTTC.

This chain connects TRBV3-1 to TRBJ2-7; a weak D match, TRBD2 (6 bases). The CDR3 runs 11 residues. V was clipped by 8 bases and J by 5 bases, with 10 bases between them. Germline CDR1 is LGHDT and CDR2 is YNNKEL (reference sequence). Written as DNA, the CDR3 is TGTGCCAGCCAGTCGGGGGACGAGCAGTACGTC. Residues: CASQSGDEQYV.

The chain links TRBV3-1 to TRBJ1-6; D may be TRBD1 (6 bases). Germline CDR1 reads LGHDT; CDR2 reads YNNKEL (reference sequence). V lost 4 bases, J lost 8 bases, and 18 bases lay in between. The CDR3 is 16 amino acids. The CDR3 protein is CASSLDGTHRDSPLHF. The CDR3 nucleotides are TGTGCCAGCAGCCTGGATGGTACGCACAGGGATTCACCCCTCCACTTT.

The chain links TRBV7-9 to TRBJ2-1, with D hard to call. Germline CDR1 and CDR2: SEHNR and FQNEAQ (reference sequence). The ends were cut back, 5 bases at V and 5 bases at J, with 13 bases in the middle. This CDR3 comprises 14 residues. CDR3 DNA: TGTGCCAGCAGCATGCCAACTCCCCACAATGAGCAGTTCTTC. Protein: CASSMPTPHNEQFF. The whole variable domain, remainder taken from reference TRBV7-9 and TRBJ2-1, is DTGVSQNPRHKITKRGQNVTFRCDPISEHNRLYWYRQTLGQGPEFLTYFQNEAQLEKSRLLSDRFSAERPKGSFSTLEIQRTEQGDSAMYLCASSMPTPHNEQFFGPGTRLTVL.

This rearrangement joins TRBV6-5 to TRBJ1-6; 8 nucleotides align to TRBD1. The V segment lost 8 bases and the J segment 7 bases; nucleotides outside the gene matches: 10. This CDR3 spans 15 amino acids. Germline assignment: CDR1 MNHEY and CDR2 SVGAGI. CDR3 in amino acids: CASSGLTGENSPLHF. The CDR3 nucleotides read TGTGCCAGCTCAGGACTGACAGGGGAAAATTCACCCCTCCACTTT.

The rearrangement joins TRBV6-1 to TRBJ2-7, with D perhaps matching TRBD2 (6 bases). This CDR3 spans 16 amino acids. V dropped 0 bases and J dropped 3 bases, with 15 bases sitting between them. From germline, CDR1 is MNHNS and CDR2 SASEGT. This chain's CDR3 is CASSEARGRHFYEQYV. The CDR3 nucleotides are TGTGCCAGCAGTGAAGCGCGGGGCCGACACTTCTACGAGCAGTACGTC.

This chain links TRBV12-3 or TRBV12-4 with TRBJ2-1; 9 bases line up with TRBD1. V lost 2 bases to trimming and J lost 6 bases; unmatched junction nucleotides: 5. The CDR3 extends over 15 amino acids. The CDR3 DNA reads as TGTGCCAGCAGTTTACCGACAGGGGGGGGCAATGAGCAGTTCTTC. This encodes CASSLPTGGGNEQFF.